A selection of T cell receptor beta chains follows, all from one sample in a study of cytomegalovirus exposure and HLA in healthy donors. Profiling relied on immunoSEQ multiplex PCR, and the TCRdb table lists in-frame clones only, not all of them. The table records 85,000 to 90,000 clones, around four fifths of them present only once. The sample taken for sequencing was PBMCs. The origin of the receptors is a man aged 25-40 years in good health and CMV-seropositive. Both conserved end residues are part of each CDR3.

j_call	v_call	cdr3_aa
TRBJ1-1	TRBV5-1	CASRGQGYTEAFF
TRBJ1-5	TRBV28	CAASNGIDRPQHF
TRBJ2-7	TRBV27	CASSSITGVDVYEQYF
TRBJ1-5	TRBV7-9	CASSPDTGSNQPQHF
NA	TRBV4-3	CASSQDRTGSAYEQYF
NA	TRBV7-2	CASSNYYEQYF
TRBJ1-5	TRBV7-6	CASSLGEGQPQHF
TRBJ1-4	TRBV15	CATSTGRTNEKLFF
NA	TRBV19	CASRDRGAYEQYF
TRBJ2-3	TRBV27	CASTGGASSRDTQYF
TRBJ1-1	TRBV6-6	CASTHTVFGGGGEAFF
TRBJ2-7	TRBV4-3	CASSQETGVEQYF
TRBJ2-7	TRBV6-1	CASSDLRMARYEQYF
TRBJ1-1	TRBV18	CASSTGQNTEAFF
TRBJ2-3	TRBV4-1	CASSQSGGDPTDTQYF
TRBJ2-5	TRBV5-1	CASSLTGPRNLETQYF
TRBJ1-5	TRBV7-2	CASSSVWGGRQPQHF
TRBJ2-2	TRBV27	CASTPGTGNTGELFF
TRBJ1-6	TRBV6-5	CASTYGSPGESPLHF
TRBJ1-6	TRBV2	CASRPGQGRNSPLHF
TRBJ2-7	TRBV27	CASSSGTGGYEQYF
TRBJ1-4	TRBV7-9	CASSLEGVPEKLFF
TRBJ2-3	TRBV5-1	CASSLSRTSTDTQYF
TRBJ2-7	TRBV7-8	CASSPRDTGYEQYF
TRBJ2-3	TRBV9	CASSVANTDTQYF
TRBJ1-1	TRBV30	CAWILGQHEAFF
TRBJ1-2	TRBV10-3	CAISVGGGDYGYTF
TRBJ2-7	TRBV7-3	CASSLGGSGYEQYF
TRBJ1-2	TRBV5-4	CASSSNYYGYTF
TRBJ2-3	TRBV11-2	CASSSIRGPSDTQYF
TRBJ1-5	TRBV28	CASSPRLGLQPQHF
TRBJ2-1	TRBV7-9	CSSSRLAGGYNEQFF
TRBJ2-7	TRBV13	CASSSGQHYEQYF
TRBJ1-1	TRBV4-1	CASSQDLGQNTEAFF
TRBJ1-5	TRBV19	CASSIGAGGQPQHF
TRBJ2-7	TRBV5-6	CASSWGGQGTYEQYF
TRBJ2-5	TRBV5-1	CATSGGGEGRETQYF
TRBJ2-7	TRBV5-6	CASSLTGLAFYEQYF
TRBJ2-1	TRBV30	CAWSAGTGAQLRREQFF
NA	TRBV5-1	CASSFSPDYEQYF
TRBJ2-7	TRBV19	CASSDYRIAGGSYEQYF
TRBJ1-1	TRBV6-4	CASSRREDTEAFF
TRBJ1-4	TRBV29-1	CSVEGAVAGNEKLFF
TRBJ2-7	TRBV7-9	CSSSPKTYEQYF
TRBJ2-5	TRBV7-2	CASSLVPGLQETQYF
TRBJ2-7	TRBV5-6	CASSSSSYEQYF
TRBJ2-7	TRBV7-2	CASSLDSGGSSYEQYF
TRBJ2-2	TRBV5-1	CASSLVSGRNTGELFF
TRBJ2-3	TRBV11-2	CASSLAGTGISDTQYF
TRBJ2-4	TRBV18	CASSPGLAGAKNIQYF
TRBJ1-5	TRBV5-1	CASSLAGQSDQPQHF